This T cell receptor (beta chain) came from a study of vaccination and CD4 T cells after COVID-19. Treatment of the sample: approximately 9-day PBMC culture with coronavirus spike peptide pools or control peptides (ViraFEST assay). Cells received half-medium changes with fresh IL-2 medium on days 3 and 7. Oncomine TCR Beta short-read sequencing was applied to DNA from cultured CD4+ T cells. TCRdb re-derived calls from the PCR reads in MiXCR, one entry per CDR3 protein. The table shows roughly 3,700 distinct CDR3 sequences, with around 40% occurring only once. With respect to this clonotype: Its matching antigen is unknown.

V was trimmed by 6 bases and J by 4 bases, leaving 7 bases between them. This CDR3 comprises 12 residues. CDR1 and CDR2 (germline): SEHNR, FQNEAQ (reference sequence). This sequence originates from a human donor who had recovered from COVID-19. J is TRBJ2-1 and V is TRBV7-9; weak D call: TRBD1 (5 bases). Sequencing was done on a sample of CD4+ T cells from blood, cultured in vitro. CDR3 loop: CASSGAYNEQFF. DNA of the CDR3: TGTGCCAGCAGTGGGGCTTACAATGAGCAGTTCTTC.